This TCR beta chain was documented in a study of molecular identifiers for immune sequencing clone quantification. Via MiXCR, TCRdb re-called the PCR reads, giving one row per CDR3 protein. The sample consists of 350,000 or so distinct CDR3 sequences, around a fifth of them appearing once. The germline V gene encodes CDR1 MNHEY and CDR2 SVGAGI. V shed 0 bases, J shed 5 bases, and the junction held 4 bases outside the gene matches. The CDR3 covers 15 residues. This clonotype was counted many times. This chain connects TRBV6-5 to TRBJ2-7, with TRBD1 matching 10 bases. The sequence came from a human donor in good health. Some libraries in this study had Jurkat cell RNA spiked in. Sequenced sample: naive CD8+ T cells from blood, with Jurkat cell RNA spiked in. Indicated subset: FACS-sorted CD8+CD4-CCR7+CD45RA+ naive T cells. Written as DNA, the CDR3 is TGTGCCAGCAGTTACTCGATGGGACAGGGGAACGAGCAGTACTTC. Its translation is CASSYSMGQGNEQYF.